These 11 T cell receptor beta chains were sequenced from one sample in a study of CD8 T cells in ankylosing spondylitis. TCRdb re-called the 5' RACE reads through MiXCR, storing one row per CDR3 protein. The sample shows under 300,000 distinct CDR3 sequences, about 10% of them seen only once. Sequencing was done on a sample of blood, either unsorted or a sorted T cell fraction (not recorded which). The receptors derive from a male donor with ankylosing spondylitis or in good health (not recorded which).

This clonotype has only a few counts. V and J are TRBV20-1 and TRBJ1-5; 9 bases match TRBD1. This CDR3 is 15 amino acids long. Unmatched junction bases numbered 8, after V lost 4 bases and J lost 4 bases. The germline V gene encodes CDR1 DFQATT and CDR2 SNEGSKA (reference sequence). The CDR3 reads CSATKTGGRNQPQHF. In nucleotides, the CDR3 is TGCAGTGCTACCAAGACAGGGGGTCGGAATCAGCCCCAGCATTTT.

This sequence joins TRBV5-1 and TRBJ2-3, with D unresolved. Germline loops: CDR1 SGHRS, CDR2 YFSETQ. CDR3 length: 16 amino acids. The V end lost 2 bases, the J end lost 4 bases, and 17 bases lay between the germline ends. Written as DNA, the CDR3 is TGCGCCAGCAGCTTAAGGGTCGTCCACCCACCAGATACGCAGTATTTT. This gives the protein CASSLRVVHPPDTQYF.

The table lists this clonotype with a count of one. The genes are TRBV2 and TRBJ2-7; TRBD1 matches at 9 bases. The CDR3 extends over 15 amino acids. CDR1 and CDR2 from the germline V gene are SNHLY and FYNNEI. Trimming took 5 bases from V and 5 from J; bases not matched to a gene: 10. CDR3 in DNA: TGTGCCAGCAGTAAGATCGGACAGGGGTCCCACGAGCAGTACTTC. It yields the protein CASSKIGQGSHEQYF.

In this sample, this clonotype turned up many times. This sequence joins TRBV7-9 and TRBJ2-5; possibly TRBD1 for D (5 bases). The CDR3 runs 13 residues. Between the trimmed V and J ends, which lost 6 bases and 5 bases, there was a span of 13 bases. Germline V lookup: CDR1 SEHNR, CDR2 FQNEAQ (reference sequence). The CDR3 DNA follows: TGTGCCAGCAGTTTGGCTGGGGCGGAGACCCAGTACTTC. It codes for CASSLAGAETQYF.

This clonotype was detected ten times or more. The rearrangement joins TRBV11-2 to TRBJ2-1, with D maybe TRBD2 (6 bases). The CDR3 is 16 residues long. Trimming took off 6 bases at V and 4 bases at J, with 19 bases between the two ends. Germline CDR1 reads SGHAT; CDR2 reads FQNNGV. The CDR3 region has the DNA TGTGCCAGCAGTCCAATGGCTAGCGAGACTTACAATGAGCAGTTCTTC. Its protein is CASSPMASETYNEQFF.

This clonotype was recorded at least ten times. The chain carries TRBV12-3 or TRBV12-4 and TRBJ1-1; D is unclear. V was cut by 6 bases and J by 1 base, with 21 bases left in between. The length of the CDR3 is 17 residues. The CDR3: CASSRIAGGRWNTEAFF. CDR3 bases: TGTGCCAGCAGCCGGATCGCGGGCGGGAGGTGGAACACTGAAGCTTTCTTT.

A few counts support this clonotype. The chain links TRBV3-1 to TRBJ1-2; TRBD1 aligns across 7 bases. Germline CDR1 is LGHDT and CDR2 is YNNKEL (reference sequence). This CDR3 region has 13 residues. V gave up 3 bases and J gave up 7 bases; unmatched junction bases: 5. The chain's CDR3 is CASSHQTGSGYTF. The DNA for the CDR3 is TGTGCCAGCAGCCACCAGACAGGGAGTGGCTACACCTTC.

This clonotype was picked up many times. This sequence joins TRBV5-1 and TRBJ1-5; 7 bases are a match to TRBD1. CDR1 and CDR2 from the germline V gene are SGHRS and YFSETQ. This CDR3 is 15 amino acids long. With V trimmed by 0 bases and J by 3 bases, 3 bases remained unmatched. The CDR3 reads CASSLDGTDNQPQHF. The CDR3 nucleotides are TGCGCCAGCAGCTTGGACGGGACAGACAATCAGCCCCAGCATTTT.

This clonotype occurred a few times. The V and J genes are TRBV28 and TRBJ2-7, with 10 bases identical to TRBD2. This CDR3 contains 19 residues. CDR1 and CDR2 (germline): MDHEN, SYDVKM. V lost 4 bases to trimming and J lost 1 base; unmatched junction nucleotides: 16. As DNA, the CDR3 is TGTGCCAGCAGTTCCCGCCGGGCTAGCGGGAGCGCTTCTTCCTACGAGCAGTACTTC. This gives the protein CASSSRRASGSASSYEQYF.

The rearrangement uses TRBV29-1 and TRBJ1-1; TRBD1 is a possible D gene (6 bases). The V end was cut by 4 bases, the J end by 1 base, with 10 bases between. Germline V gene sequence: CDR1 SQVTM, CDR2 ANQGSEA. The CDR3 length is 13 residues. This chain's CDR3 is CSVVAGQNTEAFF. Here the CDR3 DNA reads TGCAGCGTTGTGGCGGGACAGAACACTGAAGCTTTCTTT.

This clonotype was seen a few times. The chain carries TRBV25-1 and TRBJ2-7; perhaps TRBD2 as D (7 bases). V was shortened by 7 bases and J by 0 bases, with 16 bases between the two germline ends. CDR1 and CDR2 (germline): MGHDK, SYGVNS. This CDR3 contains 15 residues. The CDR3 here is CASTAGGGHSYEQYF. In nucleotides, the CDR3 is TGTGCCAGCACCGCAGGCGGGGGCCACTCCTACGAGCAGTACTTC.